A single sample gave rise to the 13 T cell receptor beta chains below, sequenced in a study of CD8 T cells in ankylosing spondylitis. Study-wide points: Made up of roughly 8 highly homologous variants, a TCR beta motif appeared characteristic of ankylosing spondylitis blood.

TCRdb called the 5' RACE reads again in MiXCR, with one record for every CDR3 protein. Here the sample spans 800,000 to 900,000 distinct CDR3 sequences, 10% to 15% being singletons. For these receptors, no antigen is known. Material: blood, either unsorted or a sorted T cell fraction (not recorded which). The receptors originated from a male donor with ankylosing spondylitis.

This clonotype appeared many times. CDR3 coding DNA: TGCAGCGCCCGGGCTGATTGGAATGAGCAGTTCTTC. It codes for CSARADWNEQFF. The chain employs TRBV29-1 and TRBJ2-1, with D hard to call. V lost 7 bases and J lost 7, with 14 bases in between. The CDR3 has 12 residues. Germline V gene lookup returns CDR1 SQVTM and CDR2 ANQGSEA.

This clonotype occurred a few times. The CDR3 spells CSARAPRDYGYTF. The CDR3 coding sequence is TGCAGTGCTAGAGCCCCCCGGGACTATGGCTACACCTTC. This chain links TRBV20-1 with TRBJ1-2, with no clear D. CDR3 length equals 13 residues. CDR1 DFQATT and CDR2 SNEGSKA come from the germline V gene (reference sequence). V dropped 1 base and J dropped 3 bases, with 9 bases sitting between them.

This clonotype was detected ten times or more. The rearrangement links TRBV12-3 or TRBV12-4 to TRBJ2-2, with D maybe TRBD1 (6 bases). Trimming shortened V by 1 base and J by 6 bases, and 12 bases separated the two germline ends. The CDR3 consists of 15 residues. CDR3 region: CASSLVRGGAGELFF. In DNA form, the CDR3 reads TGTGCCAGCAGTTTAGTAAGAGGGGGAGCCGGGGAGCTGTTTTTT.

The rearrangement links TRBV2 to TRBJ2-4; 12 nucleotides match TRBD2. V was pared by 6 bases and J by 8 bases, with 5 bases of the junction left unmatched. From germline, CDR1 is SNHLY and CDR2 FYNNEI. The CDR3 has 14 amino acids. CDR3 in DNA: TGTGCCAGCAGCGGGACTAGCGGGTTGGACATTCAGTACTTC. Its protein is CASSGTSGLDIQYF.

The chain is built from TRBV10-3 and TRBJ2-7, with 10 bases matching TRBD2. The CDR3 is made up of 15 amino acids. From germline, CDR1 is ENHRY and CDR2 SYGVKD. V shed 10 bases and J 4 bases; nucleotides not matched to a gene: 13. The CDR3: CATERGLAGDYEQYF. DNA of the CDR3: TGTGCCACCGAGAGGGGGCTAGCGGGGGATTACGAGCAGTACTTC.

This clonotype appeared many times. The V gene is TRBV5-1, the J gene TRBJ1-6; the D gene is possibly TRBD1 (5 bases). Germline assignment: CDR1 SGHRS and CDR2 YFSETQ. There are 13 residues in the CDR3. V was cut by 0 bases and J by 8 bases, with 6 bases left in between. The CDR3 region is CASSLGDHSPLHF. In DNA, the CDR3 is TGCGCCAGCAGCTTGGGGGACCATTCACCCCTCCACTTT.

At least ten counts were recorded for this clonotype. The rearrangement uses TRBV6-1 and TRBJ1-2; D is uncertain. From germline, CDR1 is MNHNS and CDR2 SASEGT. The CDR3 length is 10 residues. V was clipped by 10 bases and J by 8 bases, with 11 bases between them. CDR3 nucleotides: TGTGCCACAACAGCGGGGGGCTACACCTTC. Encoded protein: CATTAGGYTF.

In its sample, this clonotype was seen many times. The CDR3 sequence is CASSFAHGETQYF. DNA for the CDR3: TGTGCCAGCAGTTTCGCCCACGGGGAGACCCAGTACTTC. The chain is built from TRBV12-3 or TRBV12-4 and TRBJ2-5; D unclear. The CDR3 is made up of 13 amino acids. Trimming removed 3 bases at V and 5 bases at J, with 10 bases between.

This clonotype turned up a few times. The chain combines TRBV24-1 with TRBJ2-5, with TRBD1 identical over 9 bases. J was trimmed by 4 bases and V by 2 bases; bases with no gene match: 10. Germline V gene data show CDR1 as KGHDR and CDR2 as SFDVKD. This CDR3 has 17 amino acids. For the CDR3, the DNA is TGTGCCACCAGTGATTCCGGGACAGGGAGGGTCGGAGAGACCCAGTACTTC. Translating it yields CATSDSGTGRVGETQYF.

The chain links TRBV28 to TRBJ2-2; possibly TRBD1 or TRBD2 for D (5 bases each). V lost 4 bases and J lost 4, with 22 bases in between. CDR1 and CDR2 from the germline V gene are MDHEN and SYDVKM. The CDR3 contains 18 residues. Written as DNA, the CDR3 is TGTGCCAGCAGTTGGTTGTGGGGGAGAAAGGTTGGCACCGGGGAGCTGTTTTTT. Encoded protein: CASSWLWGRKVGTGELFF.

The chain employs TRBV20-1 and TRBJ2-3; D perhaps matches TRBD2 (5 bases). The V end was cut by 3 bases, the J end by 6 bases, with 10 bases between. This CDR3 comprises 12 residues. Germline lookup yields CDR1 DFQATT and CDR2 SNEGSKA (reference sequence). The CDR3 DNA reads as TGCAGTGCTAGGCCGGGAAGGGATACGCAGTATTTT. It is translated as CSARPGRDTQYF.

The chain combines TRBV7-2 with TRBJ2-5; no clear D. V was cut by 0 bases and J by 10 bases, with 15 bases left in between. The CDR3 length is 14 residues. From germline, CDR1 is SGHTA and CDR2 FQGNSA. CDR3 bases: TGTGCCAGCAGCTTAGCGTACAGTCCGAGTAGCCAGTACTTC. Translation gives CASSLAYSPSSQYF.

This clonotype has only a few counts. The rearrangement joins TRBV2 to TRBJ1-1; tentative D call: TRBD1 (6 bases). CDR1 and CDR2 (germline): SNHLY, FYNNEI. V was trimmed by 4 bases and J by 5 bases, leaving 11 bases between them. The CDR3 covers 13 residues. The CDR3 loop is CASSVGQGTEAFF. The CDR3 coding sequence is TGTGCCAGCAGTGTGGGGCAGGGGACTGAAGCTTTCTTT.